This paragraph reports one TCR beta chain. Negative isolation yielded the CD8+ and CD4+ T cells, while FACS enriched the TEMRA cells. RNA, at about 0.5 to 1 ug, was reverse transcribed with random hexamers. By means of immunoSEQ multiplex PCR, TCR beta CDR3 spanning 54 Vbeta and 13 Jbeta underwent amplification. TCRdb ran MiXCR on the immunoSEQ multiplex PCR reads and lists one entry per CDR3 protein. The profile shows more than 150,000 distinct CDR3 sequences, roughly 95% of them singletons. This sample was taken from a study of CD8 T cells in Susac syndrome. The receptor comes from a human donor with Susac syndrome. The sample was CD4+ T cells from PBMCs.

This CDR3 reads CSVAVGSNTEAFF. Here the CDR3 DNA reads TGCAGCGTTGCGGTGGGGTCTAACACTGAAGCTTTCTTT. The chain joins TRBV29-1 to TRBJ1-1, with no clear D. V lost 4 bases and J lost 2, with 11 bases in between. The CDR3 has 13 residues. Germline loops: CDR1 SQVTM, CDR2 ANQGSEA.